Below, 16 T cell receptor beta chains from the same sample are listed, as sequenced in a study of blood T cell repertoires in COVID-19. Repertoires were generated with immunoSEQ multiplex PCR, while TCRdb's copy carries only in-frame clones and drops some. The data hold 80,000 to 100,000 clones, with 70% to 90% observed a single time. The sample taken for sequencing was peripheral blood. The receptors were sampled from a man aged 65-85 years with acute or convalescent COVID-19.

The chain links TRBV11-2 to TRBJ1-3; possibly TRBD1 for D (5 bases). Germline CDR1 SGHAT, CDR2 FQNNGV. V gave up 2 bases and J gave up 4 bases, with 18 bases separating them. The CDR3 covers 17 residues. CDR3 coding DNA: TGTGCCAGCAGCTTAACAGGAGCCTGGACAAGCGGAAACACCATATATTTT. It encodes CASSLTGAWTSGNTIYF.

As to this clone: The sample holds other DNA sequences that translate to the same CDR3. The chain employs TRBV7-9 and TRBJ2-7; maybe TRBD1 (5 bases). The V gene lost 2 bases and the J gene lost 3 bases, with 5 bases spanning the gap. From germline, CDR1 is SEHNR and CDR2 FQNEAQ (reference sequence). The CDR3 sequence is 12 residues long. The CDR3 loop reads CASSLQGYEQYF. The CDR3, as DNA: TGTGCCAGCAGCTTACAGGGCTACGAGCAGTACTTC.

The chain is built from TRBV2 and TRBJ1-2, with D unresolved. Germline CDR1 reads SNHLY; CDR2 reads FYNNEI. V was pared by 4 bases and J by 4 bases, with 7 bases between. The CDR3 is 12 residues long. The CDR3 DNA reads TGTGCCAGCAGTGCTGGACTCTATGGCTACACCTTC. It encodes CASSAGLYGYTF.

This clone was seen just once. The chain uses TRBV6-5 and TRBJ2-3; 8 positions agree with TRBD1. J gave up 3 bases and V 7 bases, and 6 bases lay outside the gene matches. The germline CDR1 and CDR2 sequences are MNHEY and SVGAGI. This CDR3 comprises 14 residues. The CDR3 reads CASTSGGGTDTQYF. The CDR3, as DNA: TGTGCCAGCACTTCAGGGGGCGGAACAGATACGCAGTATTTT.

The chain links TRBV5-1 to TRBJ2-1; 9 positions agree with TRBD1. Looked up from germline, CDR1 is SGHRS and CDR2 is YFSETQ. This CDR3 is 17 amino acids long. Unmatched junction bases numbered 13, after V lost 2 bases and J lost 7 bases. Here the CDR3 DNA reads TGCGCCAGCAGCTTCTCCACTTACAGGGGGCTTGCGAATGAGCAGTTCTTC. Amino acids: CASSFSTYRGLANEQFF. Full variable domain (outside the CDR3, taken from reference TRBV5-1 and TRBJ2-1): KAGVTQTPRYLIKTRGQQVTLSCSPISGHRSVSWYQQTPGQGLQFLFEYFSETQRNKGNFPGRFSGRQFSNSRSEMNVSTLELGDSALYLCASSFSTYRGLANEQFFGPGTRLTVL.

This chain connects TRBV6-5 to TRBJ2-3; D unclear. CDR1 is MNHEY and CDR2 is SVGAGI in the germline V gene. The V end lost 5 bases, the J end lost 7 bases, and 7 bases lay between the germline ends. This CDR3 region has 11 residues. The CDR3 nucleotides are TGTGCCAGCAGTCACGCGAATACGCAGTATTTT. Encoded protein: CASSHANTQYF.

This clone has more than one count but fewer than ten. The chain links TRBV28 to TRBJ1-2; perhaps TRBD1 as D (6 bases). This CDR3 has 16 amino acids. Per the germline V gene, CDR1 is MDHEN and CDR2 is SYDVKM. Trimming removed 6 bases from V and 4 bases from J, with 21 bases in between. The CDR3: CASSDGGRGPIYGYTF. CDR3 bases: TGTGCCAGCAGCGACGGGGGGCGGGGCCCGATCTATGGCTACACCTTC.

The CDR3 sequence is CASSFSPGTGKMGGYTF. The CDR3, as DNA: TGTGCCAGCAGTTTTTCCCCCGGGACAGGGAAAATGGGTGGCTACACCTTC. V usage is TRBV28 and J usage is TRBJ1-2; TRBD1 aligns across 9 bases. The J segment lost 7 bases and the V segment lost 3 bases, leaving 15 bases of the junction unmatched. This CDR3 region has 17 residues. CDR1 is MDHEN and CDR2 is SYDVKM in the germline V gene.

This clone was seen only a few times. The chain combines TRBV12-3 or TRBV12-4 with TRBJ2-5, with D tentatively TRBD2 (6 bases). The germline V and J ends were trimmed by 5 bases and 5 bases, with 12 bases remaining between them. The CDR3 consists of 13 residues. CDR3 loop: CASSPSGEETQYF. The CDR3 DNA is TGTGCCAGCAGTCCCTCGGGAGAGGAGACCCAGTACTTC.

V gene TRBV28 combines with J gene TRBJ1-4; the match to TRBD1 covers 7 bases. The CDR3 is made up of 15 amino acids. The V gene's germline CDR1 is MDHEN and CDR2 SYDVKM. The junction had 11 bases not matched to a gene; V was cut back by 6 bases and J by 7 bases. The CDR3 bases are TGTGCCAGCAGCCAACCTGAGGGGGCGCGTGAAAAACTGTTTTTT. Its translation: CASSQPEGAREKLFF.

The gene calls are TRBV28 and TRBJ2-5; D is unclear. Germline V gene lookup returns CDR1 MDHEN and CDR2 SYDVKM. V was cut by 8 bases and J by 4 bases, with 11 bases left in between. This CDR3 is 12 amino acids long. The CDR3 loop is CASCLSGETQYF. DNA of the CDR3: TGTGCCAGCTGCTTATCCGGAGAGACCCAGTACTTC.

The chain recombines TRBV10-1 with TRBJ2-1, with 7 nucleotides matching TRBD2. J was trimmed by 8 bases and V by 6 bases; bases with no gene match: 7. The CDR3 consists of 13 residues. CDR1 is WNHNN, CDR2 SYGVQD, per germline (reference sequence). DNA of the CDR3: TGCGCCAGCAGGGGGGACTACATTCATGAGCAGTTCTTC. It translates to CASRGDYIHEQFF.

The rearrangement uses TRBV10-2 and TRBJ2-7, with a tentative D call TRBD2 (5 bases). The CDR3 extends over 15 amino acids. Trimming took 2 bases from V and 2 from J, leaving 13 bases between them. Germline CDR1 reads WSHSY; CDR2 reads SAAADI. The CDR3 region is CASSEPGSGTYEQYF. The CDR3 DNA reads TGCGCCAGCAGTGAGCCGGGGAGCGGAACCTACGAGCAGTACTTC.

The chain employs TRBV7-6 and TRBJ1-2, with 7 bases that match TRBD1. The CDR3 is made up of 13 amino acids. The V and J ends lost 6 bases and 8 bases, in that order; junction bases with no gene match: 9. The germline gives CDR1 SGHVS, CDR2 FNYEAQ. This CDR3 is CASSYTGAKGYTF. CDR3 DNA: TGTGCCAGCAGTTATACAGGGGCGAAAGGCTACACCTTC.

A few counts support this clone. The chain is built from TRBV2 and TRBJ1-5; no definite D call. V was trimmed by 6 bases and J by 0 bases, leaving 9 bases between them. Germline CDR1 reads SNHLY; CDR2 reads FYNNEI. This CDR3 comprises 14 residues. CDR3 region: CASRGAYSNQPQHF. The CDR3 DNA is TGTGCCAGCAGGGGCGCTTATAGCAATCAGCCCCAGCATTTT.

CDR3 sequence reads: CASSRDSNQPQHF. CDR3 nucleotides: TGCGCCAGCAGCAGAGATAGCAATCAGCCCCAGCATTTT. This chain uses TRBV5-1 with TRBJ1-5, with D unclear. The CDR3 loop spans 13 amino acids. With 4 bases removed from V and 0 bases from J, the gap between germline ends came to 5 bases. In germline, CDR1 is SGHRS, CDR2 YFSETQ.